The rows below give T cell receptor beta chains drawn from one sample of a study of blood T cell repertoires in COVID-19. Produced via immunoSEQ multiplex PCR; TCRdb's table is partial and in-frame only. Altogether a few hundred thousand clones are present, more than 75% being singletons, with the ten largest covering approximately 3%. What was sequenced was peripheral blood. These receptors were obtained from a man in his 60s with acute or convalescent COVID-19. Each CDR3 is given with its conserved first and last residue. The D gene is left open where the match is weak. Not every row has a clone size; where given, it reads once, few, many or a size class.

d_gene,v_gene,abundance,j_gene,CDR3aa,CDR3nt
NA,TRBV28,NA,TRBJ2-6,CASTVAPGANVLTF,TGTGCTAGCACAGTGGCCCCTGGGGCCAACGTCCTGACTTTC
NA,TRBV29-1,NA,TRBJ1-1,CSVEPGVWNTEAFF,TGCAGCGTAGAACCAGGGGTTTGGAACACTGAAGCTTTCTTT
TRBD1,TRBV5-6,NA,TRBJ2-1,CASSLAGPGQGEFF,TGTGCCAGCAGCTTGGCGGGACCGGGACAGGGTGAGTTCTTC
NA,TRBV7-9,NA,TRBJ2-2,CASSGETRTGELFF,TGTGCCAGCAGCGGCGAGACTAGAACCGGGGAGCTGTTTTTT
NA,TRBV5-1,once,TRBJ2-5,CASSLRGSQETQYF,TGCGCCAGCAGCTTAAGGGGCTCTCAGGAGACCCAGTACTTC
TRBD1,TRBV29-1,NA,TRBJ1-1,CSVETGAGTEAFF,TGCAGCGTTGAGACAGGGGCGGGCACTGAAGCTTTCTTT
TRBD2,TRBV7-6,NA,TRBJ2-1,CASSLVRAGGRSGEQFF,TGTGCCAGCAGCTTAGTCCGGGCGGGGGGGCGCTCAGGCGAGCAGTTCTTC
NA,TRBV7-2,NA,TRBJ1-2,CASSLPGRVSTF,TGTGCCAGCAGCTTACCTGGGAGGGTCTCCACCTTC
NA,TRBV15,once,TRBJ1-5,CATSTPYQPQHF,TGTGCCACCAGCACCCCATATCAGCCCCAGCATTTT
TRBD1,TRBV5-5,few,TRBJ1-5,CASSQTGGIGQPQHF,TGTGCCAGCAGCCAAACAGGGGGCATCGGGCAGCCCCAGCATTTT
NA,TRBV13,NA,TRBJ1-3,CASSLWLTGNTIYF,TGTGCCAGCAGCTTATGGCTTACTGGAAACACCATATATTTT
TRBD1,TRBV18,NA,TRBJ1-3,CASSPFDRDPSGNTIYF,TGTGCCAGCTCACCCTTCGACAGGGATCCCTCTGGAAACACCATATATTTT
TRBD2,TRBV11-2,NA,TRBJ2-3,CASSHSGGANTQYF,TGTGCCAGCAGTCATAGCGGGGGGGCTAATACGCAGTATTTT
TRBD1,TRBV18,NA,TRBJ1-6,CASSRGQGNDSPLHF,TGTGCCAGCTCACGGGGACAGGGAAACGATTCACCCCTCCACTTT
TRBD1,TRBV19,NA,TRBJ1-5,CASSVGTGTPVANQPQHF,TGTGCCAGTAGTGTGGGGACAGGAACCCCGGTGGCCAATCAGCCCCAGCATTTT
TRBD1,TRBV19,once,TRBJ1-1,CASSTPGQGLQAFF,TGTGCCAGTAGTACCCCGGGACAGGGATTACAAGCTTTCTTT
NA,TRBV6-5,NA,TRBJ1-5,CASKPSLSNQPQHF,TGTGCCAGCAAACCCAGTCTGAGCAATCAGCCCCAGCATTTT
NA,TRBV30,NA,TRBJ2-7,CAWSPASEQYF,TGTGCCTGGAGCCCTGCGTCCGAGCAGTACTTC
TRBD2,TRBV6-5,NA,TRBJ2-1,CASWTSGGAYNEQFF,TGTGCCAGCTGGACTAGCGGGGGGGCCTACAATGAGCAGTTCTTC
TRBD1,TRBV18,NA,TRBJ2-5,CASSPQWTGGGQETQYF,TGTGCCAGCTCACCACAATGGACAGGGGGTGGGCAAGAGACCCAGTACTTC
NA,TRBV19,NA,TRBJ1-1,CASSIESRGTEAFF,TGTGCCAGTAGTATAGAGAGCAGGGGCACTGAAGCTTTCTTT
NA,TRBV19,NA,TRBJ2-7,CASSITRNGALMGHYEQYF,TGTGCCAGTAGTATCACACGGAATGGGGCTTTGATGGGGCACTACGAGCAGTACTTC
TRBD2,TRBV19,NA,TRBJ2-1,CASSIGLAGGYNEQFF,TGTGCCAGTAGTATCGGCCTAGCGGGGGGGTACAATGAGCAGTTCTTC